This TCR beta chain was recorded in a study of control samples from healthy donors and cancer patients. Trimming removed 4 bases at V and 8 bases at J, with 14 bases between. The CDR3 extends over 12 amino acids. Germline loops: CDR1 GTSNPN, CDR2 SVGIG (reference sequence). Some clones are missing from TCRdb's copy, which holds only in-frame ones; the method was immunoSEQ multiplex PCR. Here the sample spans 99,000 or so clones, about 80% being singletons. The J gene is TRBJ1-1, the V gene TRBV30; TRBD1 might be the D (5 bases). The sequence was collected from a woman in her forties or fifties in good health. Sequencing input: blood. The CDR3 nucleotides are TGTGCCTGGAATTTTGGGACTAACGAAGCTTTCTTT. Its translation: CAWNFGTNEAFF.